This TCR beta chain was recorded in a study of early T cells in non-severe SARS-CoV-2 infection. Study in general: Chains were unpaired, as sequencing was done on bulk RNA from unsorted whole blood.

V lost 4 bases, J lost 3 bases, and 21 bases lay in between. Germline CDR1 reads MGHRA; CDR2 reads YSYEKL. The length of the CDR3 is 17 residues. Study observations and caveats: Anti-spike CD8 responses were favored by VDJdb matching, which missed private and CD4 specificities.

Individual cDNA molecules were tagged with unique molecular identifiers. TCRdb fed the 5' RACE reads into MiXCR, producing one record per CDR3 protein. This sample has 55,000 to 75,000 distinct CDR3 sequences, with roughly a tenth found just once. About this clonotype itself: The antigen remains unidentified.

This TCR was sampled from an adult who was a healthcare worker with PCR-confirmed SARS-CoV-2 infection or an uninfected control (not recorded which). Sequencing used whole blood. The chain combines TRBV4-1 with TRBJ2-5; possible D gene TRBD2, 5 bases. The CDR3 DNA sequence: TGCGCCAGCAGCCGCAACCCCCCCCCGGACGGGAAAGAGACCCAGTACTTC. Its translation: CASSRNPPPDGKETQYF.